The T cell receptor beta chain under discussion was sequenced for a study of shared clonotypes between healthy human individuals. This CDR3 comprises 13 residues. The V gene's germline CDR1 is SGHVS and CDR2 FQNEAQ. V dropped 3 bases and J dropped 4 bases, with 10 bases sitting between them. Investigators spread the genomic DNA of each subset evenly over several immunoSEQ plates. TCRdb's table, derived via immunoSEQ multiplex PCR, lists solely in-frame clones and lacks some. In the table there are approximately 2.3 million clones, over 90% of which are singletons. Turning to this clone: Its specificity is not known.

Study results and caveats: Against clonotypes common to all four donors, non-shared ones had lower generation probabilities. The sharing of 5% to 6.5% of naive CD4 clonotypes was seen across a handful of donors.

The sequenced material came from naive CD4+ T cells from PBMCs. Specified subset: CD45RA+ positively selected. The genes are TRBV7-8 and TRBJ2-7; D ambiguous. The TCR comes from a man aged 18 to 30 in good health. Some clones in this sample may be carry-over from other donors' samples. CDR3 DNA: TGTGCCAGCAGCTTTATCCTCGGTTACGAGCAGTACTTC. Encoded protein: CASSFILGYEQYF.